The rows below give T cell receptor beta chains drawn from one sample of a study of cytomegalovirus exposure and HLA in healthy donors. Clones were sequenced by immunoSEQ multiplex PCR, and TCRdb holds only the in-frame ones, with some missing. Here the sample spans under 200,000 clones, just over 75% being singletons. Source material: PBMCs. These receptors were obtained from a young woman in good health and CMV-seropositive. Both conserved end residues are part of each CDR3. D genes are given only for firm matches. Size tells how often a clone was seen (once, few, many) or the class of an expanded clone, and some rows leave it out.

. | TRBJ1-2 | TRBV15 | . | TGTGCCACCAGCAGAGATTATAACTATGGCTACACCTTC | CATSRDYNYGYTF
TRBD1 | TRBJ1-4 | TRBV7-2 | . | TGTGCCAGCAGAGAGACAGGGGTTAATGAAAAACTGTTTTTT | CASRETGVNEKLFF
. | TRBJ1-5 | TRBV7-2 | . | TGTGCCAGCAGCCCGGACAGTAACAATCAGCCCCAGCATTTT | CASSPDSNNQPQHF
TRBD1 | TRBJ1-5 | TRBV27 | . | TGTGCCAGCAGTTTTTCCCGAGGGACAGCGAAGAATCAGCCCCAGCATTTT | CASSFSRGTAKNQPQHF
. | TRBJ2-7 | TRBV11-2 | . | TGTGCCAGCAGCGATCAGGGCTACGAGCAGTACTTC | CASSDQGYEQYF
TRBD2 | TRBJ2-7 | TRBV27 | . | TGTGCCAGCAGTTTCGTGGGAGGGCCCTACGAGCAGTACTTC | CASSFVGGPYEQYF
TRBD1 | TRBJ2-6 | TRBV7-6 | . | TGTGCCAGCAGCGCCCGGGACAGCCTTTCTGGGGCCAACGTCCTGACTTTC | CASSARDSLSGANVLTF
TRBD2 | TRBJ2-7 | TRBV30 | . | TGTGCCGGGACTAGCGGCTCCTACGAGCAGTACTTC | CAGTSGSYEQYF
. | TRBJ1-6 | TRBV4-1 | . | TGCGCCAGCAGAGAATTTCCTCGGTCACCCCTCCACTTT | CASREFPRSPLHF
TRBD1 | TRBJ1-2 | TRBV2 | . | TGTGCCAGCAGTATCTTCACAGGGGGAGATGGCTACACCTTC | CASSIFTGGDGYTF
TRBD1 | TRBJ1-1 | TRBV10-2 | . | TGCGCCAGCAGTGGACGGCCGGGACAGGGAGGTGGAACTGAAGCTTTCTTT | CASSGRPGQGGGTEAFF
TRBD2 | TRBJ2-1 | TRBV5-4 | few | TGTGCCAGCAGCTTGGCTCCTAGCGGGACCCGGCGAGATGAGCAGTTCTTC | CASSLAPSGTRRDEQFF